These 24 T cell receptor beta chains share one sample of origin, sequenced in a study of response to subunit inactivated influenza vaccine. TCRdb re-called the RT-PCR reads through MiXCR, storing one row per CDR3 protein. Of approximately 700,000 distinct CDR3 sequences listed, more than 15% are singletons. Here the sequenced sample was PBMCs from blood, taken about 13 days after vaccination. All receptors derive from a man in his forties or fifties who received an inactivated influenza vaccine.

This clonotype was seen many times. This chain connects TRBV7-2 to TRBJ1-5; D unresolved. This CDR3 region has 13 residues. Trimming removed 5 bases from V and 4 bases from J, with 9 bases in between. The germline V gene encodes CDR1 SGHTA and CDR2 FQGNSA. The CDR3 coding sequence is TGTGCCAGCAGCCAGGACGGGAATCAGCCCCAGCATTTT. Its translation is CASSQDGNQPQHF.

The table lists this clonotype with many counts. V gene TRBV12-3 or TRBV12-4 combines with J gene TRBJ2-5; TRBD1 might be the D (6 bases). Trimming removed 6 bases at V and 5 bases at J, with 10 bases between. The CDR3 has 12 residues. The CDR3 sequence: CASSNREETQYF. CDR3 coding DNA: TGTGCCAGCAGCAACAGGGAGGAGACCCAGTACTTC.

This clonotype showed up just a few times. This sequence joins TRBV10-3 and TRBJ2-3; 10 nucleotides align to TRBD2. Trimming at V came to 0 bases and at J to 4 bases, leaving 10 bases not matched to a gene. The V gene's germline CDR1 is ENHRY and CDR2 SYGVKD. The CDR3 contains 18 residues. CDR3 in DNA: TGTGCCATCAGTGAGTCGACGGCTAGCGGGAGTAGGGCAGATACGCAGTATTTT. This gives the protein CAISESTASGSRADTQYF.

This clonotype has a handful of counts. V is TRBV5-5 and J is TRBJ1-1; 7 positions match TRBD1. V shed 4 bases, J shed 2 bases, and the junction held 5 bases outside the gene matches. Germline-derived CDR1 and CDR2 are SGHKS and YYEKEE (reference sequence). The CDR3 is 14 residues long. The CDR3 spells CASSKDRTNTEAFF. The CDR3 region has the DNA TGTGCCAGCAGCAAGGACAGGACCAACACTGAAGCTTTCTTT.

This clonotype occurred a few times. The CDR3, as DNA: TGTGCCAGCAGTACAGGGCTGAGAAACACCATATATTTT. It translates to CASSTGLRNTIYF. This chain links TRBV28 with TRBJ1-3; TRBD1 might be the D (6 bases). Trimming took off 5 bases at V and 5 bases at J, with 10 bases between the two ends. The CDR3 consists of 13 residues. From germline, CDR1 is MDHEN and CDR2 SYDVKM.

This clonotype has a count of ten or more. This sequence joins TRBV6-6 and TRBJ1-2, with a possible D match to TRBD1 (6 bases). The CDR3 loop spans 13 amino acids. Germline loops: CDR1 MNHNY, CDR2 SVGAGI (reference sequence). Trimming took 4 bases from V and 4 from J, leaving 10 bases between them. This CDR3 reads CASSLDSGYGYTF. CDR3 coding DNA: TGTGCCAGCAGTTTGGACAGTGGCTATGGCTACACCTTC.

This clonotype was observed a handful of times. J is TRBJ2-7 and V is TRBV20-1, with 7 nucleotides matching TRBD1. In germline, CDR1 is DFQATT, CDR2 SNEGSKA (reference sequence). V shed 5 bases, J shed 4 bases, and the junction held 5 bases outside the gene matches. The length of the CDR3 is 12 residues. The CDR3 protein is CSARQGRYEQYF. The CDR3 DNA reads as TGCAGTGCTCGACAGGGCAGGTACGAGCAGTACTTC.

This clonotype was recorded a few times. The J gene is TRBJ2-1, the V gene TRBV7-7; 8 nucleotides line up with TRBD1. This CDR3 is 17 amino acids long. Losses at the gene ends were 0 bases for V and 0 bases for J; bases not matched to a gene: 4. Germline CDR1 SSHAT, CDR2 FNYEAQ (reference sequence). The CDR3 coding sequence is TGTGCCAGCAGCTTAGCGGACAGGGAAAGCTCCTACAATGAGCAGTTCTTC. Residues: CASSLADRESSYNEQFF.

This chain uses TRBV7-9 with TRBJ1-5, with 7 nucleotides matching TRBD1. The CDR3 covers 17 residues. The trim removed 1 base at V and 5 bases at J, leaving 11 bases unmatched. Germline CDR1 SEHNR, CDR2 FQNEAQ (reference sequence). The CDR3 DNA sequence: TGTGCCAGCAGCTTAGAACCCACAGGGGCTCGGGATCAGCCCCAGCATTTT. Its translation is CASSLEPTGARDQPQHF.

The chain combines TRBV5-1 with TRBJ2-5; possible D gene TRBD1, 6 bases. Trimming took off 4 bases at V and 4 bases at J, with 17 bases between the two ends. The germline gives CDR1 SGHRS, CDR2 YFSETQ. CDR3 length equals 15 residues. CDR3: CASSGTRQAPETQYF. In DNA form, the CDR3 reads TGCGCCAGCAGCGGGACCCGACAGGCCCCAGAGACCCAGTACTTC.

This sequence joins TRBV24-1 and TRBJ2-2; D is unclear. The germline V and J ends were trimmed by 1 base and 6 bases, with 17 bases remaining between them. This CDR3 comprises 17 residues. The germline gives CDR1 KGHDR, CDR2 SFDVKD. CDR3 in amino acids: CATSDFRPPGGPGELFF. CDR3 DNA sequence: TGTGCCACCAGTGATTTTAGGCCTCCCGGTGGCCCCGGGGAGCTGTTTTTT.

The CDR3 sequence: CASSLQRVTSGANVLTF. DNA of the CDR3: TGCGCCAGCAGCTTGCAGCGCGTCACCTCTGGGGCCAACGTCCTGACTTTC. This chain joins TRBV5-1 and TRBJ2-6, with D uncertain. Germline assignment: CDR1 SGHRS and CDR2 YFSETQ. The V end lost 1 base, the J end lost 0 bases, and 11 bases lay between the germline ends. This CDR3 has 17 amino acids. The whole variable domain, remainder taken from reference TRBV5-1 and TRBJ2-6, is KAGVTQTPRYLIKTRGQQVTLSCSPISGHRSVSWYQQTPGQGLQFLFEYFSETQRNKGNFPGRFSGRQFSNSRSEMNVSTLELGDSALYLCASSLQRVTSGANVLTFGAGSRLTVL.

The rearrangement joins TRBV6-1 to TRBJ2-1; TRBD2 aligns across 12 bases. The junction had 11 bases not matched to a gene; V was cut back by 4 bases and J by 7 bases. The CDR3 is 17 residues long. Germline V gene lookup returns CDR1 MNHNS and CDR2 SASEGT. The CDR3 loop reads CASSVFWTSGEENEQFF. The CDR3 DNA is TGTGCCAGCAGTGTTTTTTGGACTAGCGGGGAAGAGAATGAGCAGTTCTTC.

V usage is TRBV9 and J usage is TRBJ2-2; a possible D gene is TRBD1 (6 bases). Germline V gives CDR1 SGDLS, CDR2 YYNGEE. There are 14 residues in the CDR3. V lost 0 bases and J lost 6, with 9 bases in between. The CDR3 DNA reads as TGTGCCAGCAGCGTAGGTAGGGGGTCCGGGGAGCTGTTTTTT. Its protein is CASSVGRGSGELFF. Filled out from reference TRBV9 and TRBJ2-2, the complete variable domain reads DSGVTQTPKHLITATGQRVTLRCSPRSGDLSVYWYQQSLDQGLQFLIQYYNGEERAKGNILERFSAQQFPDLHSELNLSSLELGDSALYFCASSVGRGSGELFFGEGSRLTVL.

This chain connects TRBV11-1 to TRBJ2-1; D may match TRBD1 or TRBD2 (5 bases each). There are 15 residues in the CDR3. Trimming took off 4 bases at V and 5 bases at J, with 15 bases between the two ends. Germline CDR1 and CDR2: SGHAT and FQDESV (reference sequence). The CDR3 DNA reads TGTGCCAGCAGCTCCTTATGGGGGTACCACAATGAGCAGTTCTTC. Translating it yields CASSSLWGYHNEQFF. Full variable domain (remainder filled in from reference TRBV11-1 and TRBJ2-1): EAEVAQSPRYKITEKSQAVAFWCDPISGHATLYWYRQILGQGPELLVQFQDESVVDDSQLPKDRFSAERLKGVDSTLKIQPAELGDSAMYLCASSSLWGYHNEQFFGPGTRLTVL.

This clonotype was counted only a few times. This chain connects TRBV2 to TRBJ2-3; D remains unclear. V was trimmed by 6 bases and J by 6 bases, leaving 19 bases between them. CDR1 is SNHLY and CDR2 is FYNNEI in the germline V gene. The CDR3 covers 15 residues. The CDR3 DNA is TGTGCCAGCAGCCCGACACGCAGTATGGGGGATACGCAGTATTTT. Amino acids: CASSPTRSMGDTQYF. The full variable domain, rest sourced from reference TRBV2 and TRBJ2-3, is EPEVTQTPSHQVTQMGQEVILRCVPISNHLYFYWYRQILGQKVEFLVSFYNNEISEKSEIFDDQFSVERPDGSNFTLKIRSTKLEDSAMYFCASSPTRSMGDTQYFGPGTRLTVL.

This clonotype was observed a handful of times. This chain joins TRBV20-1 and TRBJ2-5; D not certain. The V gene lost 4 bases and the J gene lost 2 bases, with 11 bases spanning the gap. The germline V gene has CDR1 DFQATT and CDR2 SNEGSKA (reference sequence). The CDR3 is 13 amino acids. The CDR3 DNA reads as TGCAGTGCTATTCTGGCTAGACAAGAGACCCAGTACTTC. This codes for CSAILARQETQYF.

This chain uses TRBV20-1 with TRBJ1-1; 7 nucleotides line up with TRBD1. Looked up from germline, CDR1 is DFQATT and CDR2 is SNEGSKA (reference sequence). The CDR3 sequence is 13 residues long. Germline trimming cut 6 bases from V and 0 bases from J; bases unmatched to any gene: 4. The CDR3 DNA sequence: TGCAGTGCCAGGGGGACAATGAACACTGAAGCTTTCTTT. Translation: CSARGTMNTEAFF.

V usage is TRBV7-2 and J usage is TRBJ1-6; D not certain. Germline CDR1 SGHTA, CDR2 FQGNSA. V was cut by 5 bases and J by 0 bases, with 14 bases left in between. The CDR3 is 17 amino acids. In DNA form, the CDR3 reads TGTGCCAGCAGCGACACAGCGTTCGGCTCCTATAATTCACCCCTCCACTTT. Its translation is CASSDTAFGSYNSPLHF. The whole variable domain, filled in from reference TRBV7-2 and TRBJ1-6, reads GAGVSQSPSNKVTEKGKDVELRCDPISGHTALYWYRQSLGQGLEFLIYFQGNSAPDKSGLPSDRFSAERTGGSVSTLTIQRTQQEDSAVYLCASSDTAFGSYNSPLHFGNGTRLTVT.

Of note for this clonotype: A read error may account for a junction end that differs from germline. The V and J genes are TRBV19 and TRBJ2-6; a weak D match, TRBD1 (6 bases). The V gene's germline CDR1 is LNHDA and CDR2 SQIVND (reference sequence). The CDR3 contains 17 residues. DNA of the CDR3: TGTGCCTGTAGAGGGGGACCGTTGCGCTCTGGGGCCAACGTCCTGACTTTC. Encoded protein: CACRGGPLRSGANVLTF.

J is TRBJ2-7 and V is TRBV25-1; unclear D gene. V was clipped by 3 bases and J by 6 bases, with 12 bases between them. CDR3 length: 13 amino acids. The germline V gene encodes CDR1 MGHDK and CDR2 SYGVNS. The CDR3 here is CASSDPGVREQYF. The CDR3 nucleotides read TGTGCCAGCAGTGACCCCGGAGTGCGCGAGCAGTACTTC.

The CDR3 bases are TGCGCCAGCAGCCAAGCCGGACAATGGGCCGGGGAGCTGTTTTTT. As protein: CASSQAGQWAGELFF. The V and J genes are TRBV4-3 and TRBJ2-2, with D possibly matching TRBD1 (5 bases). CDR1 and CDR2 (germline): LGHNA, YSLEER. V was cut by 1 base and J by 6 bases, with 12 bases left in between. The CDR3 length is 15 residues.

The gene calls are TRBV28 and TRBJ2-6; unclear D gene. The CDR3 spans 18 residues. The V gene lost 1 base and the J gene lost 0 bases, with 13 bases spanning the gap. Germline lookup yields CDR1 MDHEN and CDR2 SYDVKM. The CDR3 is CASSLLALARSGANVLTF. CDR3 in DNA: TGTGCCAGCAGTTTATTGGCCCTGGCCCGCTCTGGGGCCAACGTCCTGACTTTC.

The rearrangement links TRBV4-3 to TRBJ2-7; a weak D match, TRBD2 (7 bases). V was clipped by 4 bases and J by 2 bases, with 18 bases between them. This CDR3 comprises 16 residues. Germline values: CDR1 LGHNA, CDR2 YSLEER. CDR3 bases: TGCGCCAGCAGCCTTTTACCGGGGGGCCCACCCTACGAGCAGTACTTC. This gives the protein CASSLLPGGPPYEQYF.